Listed below are T cell receptor beta chains from one sample, sequenced in a study of molecular identifiers for immune sequencing clone quantification. TCRdb fed the PCR reads into MiXCR, producing one record per CDR3 protein. The data hold around 460,000 distinct CDR3 sequences, with around 21% observed a single time. The specimen sequenced was naive CD8+ T cells from blood, with Jurkat cell RNA spiked in. The receptors stem from a human donor in good health. Some libraries in this study had Jurkat cell RNA spiked in. Each CDR3 is given with its conserved first and last residue. The D gene is left open where the match is weak. Some rows have no size entry. The others give once, few or many, or a class for an expanded clone.

TRBJ1-6	TRBV4-3	NA	few	TGCGCCAGCAGCCAAGATCGAGGTTTATATTCACCCCTCCACTTT	CASSQDRGLYSPLHF
TRBJ2-7	TRBV6-6	NA	many	TGTGCCAGCAGTGATCACCAGGGGACCCAACAGTACTTC	CASSDHQGTQQYF
TRBJ1-1	TRBV7-9	NA	few	TGTGCCAGCAGCTACCAGGGATCCCCTGAAGCTTTCTTT	CASSYQGSPEAFF
TRBJ2-1	TRBV4-1	TRBD2	NA	TGCGCCAGCAGACAAGCGTTGACTAGCGGGGCCTCTAATGAGCAGTTCTTC	CASRQALTSGASNEQFF
TRBJ2-7	TRBV27	NA	many	TGTGCCAGCACCTGGAGTATGGGCTACGAGCAGTACTTC	CASTWSMGYEQYF
TRBJ2-7	TRBV10-3	NA	NA	TGTGCCACCGGGACACCCTTGGGAAACGAGCAGTACTTC	CATGTPLGNEQYF
TRBJ1-4	TRBV5-4	NA	many	TGTGCCAGCAGCTTGTGGGGCGGAGAAAAACTGTTTTTT	CASSLWGGEKLFF
TRBJ2-1	TRBV10-3	TRBD2	many	TGTGCCATCAGTGAGTTTAGCGGGGGGGCGGATGAGCAGTTCTTC	CAISEFSGGADEQFF
TRBJ1-2	TRBV13	NA	NA	TGTGCCAGCAGCCCCAAGGCAGGGGATACTTATGGCTACACCTTC	CASSPKAGDTYGYTF
TRBJ2-7	TRBV5-1	TRBD1	NA	TGCGCCAGCAGCTTCGGACAGGGGGCCACCTACGAGCAGTACTTC	CASSFGQGATYEQYF
TRBJ2-7	TRBV6-6	TRBD1	NA	TGTGCCAGCAGTTATACCCCGGGACAGGGCCTCTACGAGCAGTACTTC	CASSYTPGQGLYEQYF
TRBJ2-7	TRBV3-1	NA	NA	TGTGCCAGCAGCCAAGATATGTGGGGGGGCGCCTACGAGCAGTACTTC	CASSQDMWGGAYEQYF
TRBJ2-1	TRBV5-1	TRBD1	NA	TGCGCCAGCAGCTTAGGGGACAGGGCAGTAAGGGAGCAGTTCTTC	CASSLGDRAVREQFF
TRBJ2-2	TRBV24-1	NA	NA	TGTGCCACCGCCCGACAGACCGGGGAGCTGTTTTTT	CATARQTGELFF
TRBJ1-1	TRBV30	NA	many	TGTGCCTGGAGTGTCTTTTCCACTGAAGCTTTCTTT	CAWSVFSTEAFF
TRBJ1-1	TRBV7-9	NA	few	TGTGCCAGCAGCTCAACCAGGGAGAACACTGAAGCTTTCTTT	CASSSTRENTEAFF
TRBJ2-3	TRBV4-3	TRBD2	many	TGCGCCAGCAGCCAAGATATAGCGGGTAGCACAGATACGCAGTATTTT	CASSQDIAGSTDTQYF
TRBJ1-4	TRBV27	NA	NA	TGTGCCAGTGGGGAGCAGATCGGCGAAAAACTGTTTTTT	CASGEQIGEKLFF
TRBJ2-3	TRBV28	NA	many	TGTGCCAGCAGTTTGGGGGCGGGAGTGGCAGATACGCAGTATTTT	CASSLGAGVADTQYF
TRBJ2-5	TRBV12-3/TRBV12-4	TRBD1	many	TGTGCCAGCAGTTTAGCCCCGGGACAGGAGGACTCTAGGACCCAGTACTTC	CASSLAPGQEDSRTQYF
TRBJ2-5	TRBV5-6	TRBD1	many	TGTGCCAGCAGCCTTGGACAGGGGGCGAGGGTACAAGAGACCCAGTACTTC	CASSLGQGARVQETQYF
TRBJ2-7	TRBV27	NA	few	TGTGCCAGCAGTTCAGCGTTAACCTACGAGCAGTACTTC	CASSSALTYEQYF
TRBJ1-1	TRBV28	NA	few	TGTGCCAGCAGTTTCGGTTGGGGGCTCGGCACTGAAGCTTTCTTT	CASSFGWGLGTEAFF
TRBJ2-1	TRBV12-3/TRBV12-4	TRBD2	NA	TGTGCCAGCAGTTTAGGACTAGCGGTTTCAAATGAGCAGTTCTTC	CASSLGLAVSNEQFF
TRBJ2-7	TRBV4-3	NA	many	TGCGCCAGCAGCCACGGGGTTAGCTCCTACGAGCAGTACTTC	CASSHGVSSYEQYF
TRBJ1-1	TRBV4-1	TRBD1	NA	TGCGCCAGCAGCCAAGATGCGCCGGGCGGGACAGCCGCAGTGAACACTGAAGCTTTCTTT	CASSQDAPGGTAAVNTEAFF
TRBJ2-1	TRBV7-8	TRBD2	few	TGTGCCAGCAGCTTTTACAGCGGGGGGCAAAGCTCCTACAATGAGCAGTTCTTC	CASSFYSGGQSSYNEQFF
TRBJ2-3	TRBV7-2	NA	NA	TGTGCCAGCAGCACCCGGGACTCGAACCCCGCAGATACGCGGTATTTT	CASSTRDSNPADTRYF
TRBJ2-7	TRBV5-3	TRBD1	NA	TGTGCCAGCAGCCCCGAAACCAGACAGGGGGCGGACGAGCAGTACTTC	CASSPETRQGADEQYF
TRBJ1-5	TRBV7-9	NA	NA	TGTGCCAGCAGCTCCGGGGAGGACTCTGAGGGGCAGCCCCAGCATTTT	CASSSGEDSEGQPQHF
TRBJ2-5	TRBV9	NA	many	TGTGCCAGCAGCGCCAGCCAAGAGACCCAGTACTTC	CASSASQETQYF
TRBJ1-4	TRBV10-3	TRBD1	NA	TGTGCCATCAGGGGGACAGCAACTAATGAAAAACTGTTTTTT	CAIRGTATNEKLFF
TRBJ2-2	TRBV7-9	NA	many	TGTGCCAGCGGAACCGGGGAGCTGTTTTTT	CASGTGELFF
TRBJ1-5	TRBV27	NA	NA	TGTGCCAGCAGCCCCCACCCAGGCAATCAGCCCCAGCATTTT	CASSPHPGNQPQHF
TRBJ2-2	TRBV24-1	NA	few	TGTGCCACCAGTTCTATCGAGGTCGCGGACACCGGGGAGCTGTTTTTT	CATSSIEVADTGELFF
TRBJ2-1	TRBV7-2	NA	few	TGTGCCAGCAGCTATGGAGGGAGCTTAGGGTATGAGCAGTTCTTC	CASSYGGSLGYEQFF
TRBJ2-7	TRBV7-9	NA	few	TGTGCCAGCAGCGAAAGGGACTCCCTCTTCGCCTACGAGCAGTACTTC	CASSERDSLFAYEQYF
TRBJ2-7	TRBV27	NA	NA	TGTGCCAGCAGCCCGGGGGTTGTAGGGGCGAGCTCCTACGAGCAGTACTTC	CASSPGVVGASSYEQYF
TRBJ2-4	TRBV4-2	TRBD2	NA	TGTGCCAGCAGCCAAGAAGACAGCGGGAGAGTATTGAATGACATTCAGTACTTC	CASSQEDSGRVLNDIQYF
TRBJ2-3	TRBV27	TRBD2	NA	TGTGCCAGCAGTCTGGGGCTAGCGGGAGTCGAGGATACGCAGTATTTT	CASSLGLAGVEDTQYF
TRBJ2-7	TRBV20-1	NA	many	TGCAGTGCTAGAGATGTGAACCCCGAGCAGTACTTC	CSARDVNPEQYF
TRBJ2-6	TRBV9	NA	few	TGTGCCAGCAGCTCCAGGGACACTCTTATGGGGGCCAACGTCCTGACTTTC	CASSSRDTLMGANVLTF
TRBJ1-5	TRBV20-1	TRBD1	many	TGCAGTGCTAGAGATCGCGAGGCCGGGACAGGGAATCAGCCCCAGCATTTT	CSARDREAGTGNQPQHF
TRBJ2-1	TRBV4-2	TRBD2	NA	TGTGCCAGCAGCCGCGAACTAGCGCCCCCGGGTAATGAGCAGTTCTTC	CASSRELAPPGNEQFF
TRBJ1-2	TRBV29-1	NA	few	TGCAGCGTAGATGTTAACTGTGGCTACACCTTC	CSVDVNCGYTF
TRBJ2-7	TRBV2	NA	many	TGTGCCAGCAGCCAGAGCCCGACACTCTACGAGCAGTACTTC	CASSQSPTLYEQYF
TRBJ2-7	TRBV20-1	NA	few	TGCAGTGCTACCCGAGAGATTACTTACGAGCAGTACTTC	CSATREITYEQYF
TRBJ2-5	TRBV7-9	NA	NA	TGTGCCAGCAGCTCAGGGGGGGGCATGGAGACCCAGTACTTC	CASSSGGGMETQYF
TRBJ2-7	TRBV2	NA	many	TGTGCCAGCAGTCCCGGGACTCTCGCCTACGAGCAGTACTTC	CASSPGTLAYEQYF
TRBJ1-4	TRBV28	NA	many	TGTGCCAGCAGTCCTCCCGCCGGGGCGACTAATGAAAAACTGTTTTTT	CASSPPAGATNEKLFF
TRBJ2-3	TRBV4-2	NA	many	TGTGCCAGCAGCGGGGGACCCCTTTTTGAGCAGTATTTT	CASSGGPLFEQYF
TRBJ2-2	TRBV19	TRBD2	few	TGTGCCAGTAGTATACACCTAGCGGGTTCCGGGGAGCTGTTTTTT	CASSIHLAGSGELFF
TRBJ2-2	TRBV18	NA	few	TGTGCCAGCTCACCTCCCGAGATCTCAGACGGGGAGCTGTTTTTT	CASSPPEISDGELFF
TRBJ1-1	TRBV3-1	TRBD1	NA	TGTGCCAGCAGCCAAAACAGGGGGGGCACTGAAGCTTTCTTT	CASSQNRGGTEAFF
TRBJ2-3	TRBV5-4	NA	few	TGTGCCAGCAGCTATCTGTCAGGGGATAGGGATACGCAGTATTTT	CASSYLSGDRDTQYF